This entry lists 30 T cell receptor beta chains sequenced from one sample in a study of OX40 agonist ivuxolimab in advanced cancers. TCRdb's table, derived via immunoSEQ multiplex PCR, lists solely in-frame clones and lacks some. The sample includes 55,000 to 65,000 clones, around 85% of them seen just once. The sample in question was CD4+ or CD8+ T cells sorted from blood, obtained in a trial of the OX40 agonist ivuxolimab. These receptors came from an adult with an advanced solid tumor such as melanoma, head and neck, liver or kidney cancer.

This clone was found a few times. The chain uses TRBV7-3 and TRBJ2-5; D is ambiguous. This CDR3 is built from 13 residues. Germline-derived CDR1 and CDR2 are SGHTA and FQGTGA. V was shortened by 1 base and J by 5 bases, with 8 bases between the two germline ends. Written as DNA, the CDR3 is TGTGCCAGCAGCTTAAATCCCCGGGAGACCCAGTACTTC. Translating it yields CASSLNPRETQYF.

The chain links TRBV28 to TRBJ2-6; 7 bases are shared with TRBD1. This CDR3 region has 16 residues. Germline V lookup: CDR1 MDHEN, CDR2 SYDVKM. J was trimmed by 2 bases and V by 5 bases; bases with no gene match: 6. The CDR3 DNA reads as TGTGCCAGCAGTCAACAGGGGCGACCTGGGGCCAACGTCCTGACTTTC. It specifies CASSQQGRPGANVLTF.

The chain recombines TRBV2 with TRBJ2-7; D gene uncertain. CDR1 is SNHLY and CDR2 is FYNNEI in the germline V gene. V was trimmed by 7 bases and J by 3 bases, leaving 16 bases between them. This CDR3 is built from 14 residues. CDR3 bases: TGTGCCAGCAAGGTCAGCCCGTCGAACTACGAGCAGTACTTC. It yields the protein CASKVSPSNYEQYF.

A few counts support this clone. The CDR3 reads CASSEGPNTDTQYF. CDR3 sequence (DNA): TGTGCCAGCAGCGAGGGACCAAACACAGATACGCAGTATTTT. The rearrangement uses TRBV2 and TRBJ2-3; D tentatively reads TRBD1 or TRBD2 (5 bases each). With 6 bases removed from V and 2 bases from J, the gap between germline ends came to 12 bases. Germline V gives CDR1 SNHLY, CDR2 FYNNEI. The length of the CDR3 is 14 residues.

J is TRBJ2-5 and V is TRBV27, with 7 bases that match TRBD1. The end of the DNA fits TRBJ2-7 better, so the J call may be wrong. CDR3 size: 14 residues. Germline V gives CDR1 MNHEY, CDR2 SMNVEV (reference sequence). CDR3 DNA: TGTGCCAGCAGCCAACAGGGGAGAGCCTACGAGCAGTACTTC. This sequence encodes CASSQQGRAYEQYF.

DNA for the CDR3: TGTGCCAGCAGCTTAGTACCAAGCACAGATACGCAGTATTTT. Translated, it gives CASSLVPSTDTQYF. The V gene is TRBV7-9, the J gene TRBJ2-3; the D is unclear. CDR3 size: 14 residues. Trimming cost V 1 base and J 0 bases, with 5 bases left between them. Per the germline V gene, CDR1 is SEHNR and CDR2 is FQNEAQ (reference sequence).

The chain recombines TRBV5-1 with TRBJ2-2; D not certain. Germline V gene sequence: CDR1 SGHRS, CDR2 YFSETQ. The V end lost 2 bases, the J end lost 5 bases, and 4 bases lay between the germline ends. The CDR3 is made up of 12 amino acids. For the CDR3, the DNA is TGCGCCAGCAGCTTTCAAACCGGGGAGCTGTTTTTT. Encoded protein: CASSFQTGELFF.

The chain has TRBV6-4 and TRBJ2-6, with D possibly called TRBD1 or TRBD2 (5 bases each). The length of the CDR3 is 16 residues. V lost 5 bases to trimming and J lost 0 bases, with 11 bases between them. The germline V gene encodes CDR1 MRHNA and CDR2 SNTAGT. Here the CDR3 DNA reads TGTGCCAGCAGTAGGGACGGTCTCTCTGGGGCCAACGTCCTGACTTTC. Its translation: CASSRDGLSGANVLTF.

The chain uses TRBV2 and TRBJ2-7; 11 nucleotides line up with TRBD2. After removal of 2 bases from V and 3 bases from J, the junction contained 6 bases not matched to a gene. The CDR3 loop spans 16 amino acids. Per the germline V gene, CDR1 is SNHLY and CDR2 is FYNNEI. The CDR3 sequence: CASSEFSGRAYYEQYF. The CDR3 DNA reads TGTGCCAGCAGTGAATTTAGCGGGAGGGCCTACTACGAGCAGTACTTC.

This clone was seen a single time. This chain uses TRBV10-3 with TRBJ2-2; D unresolved. V shed 0 bases and J shed 7 bases, with 0 bases lying between them. The CDR3 spans 11 residues. Germline V gene data show CDR1 as ENHRY and CDR2 as SYGVKD. Here the CDR3 DNA reads TGTGCCATCAGTGAGTCCGGGGAGCTGTTTTTT. The encoded protein is CAISESGELFF.

This chain joins TRBV6-1 and TRBJ1-5; D unclear. The germline V and J ends were trimmed by 3 bases and 2 bases, with 5 bases remaining between them. This CDR3 region has 13 residues. The germline CDR1 and CDR2 sequences are MNHNS and SASEGT. The CDR3 region is CASSDVRNQPQHF. The CDR3 region has the DNA TGTGCCAGCAGTGACGTGCGCAATCAGCCCCAGCATTTT.

The chain uses TRBV29-1 and TRBJ2-1, with 8 bases that match TRBD1. The CDR3 has 14 residues. V trimming: 5 bases; J trimming: 3 bases; junction bases outside the gene matches: 6. Germline V gene lookup returns CDR1 SQVTM and CDR2 ANQGSEA. The CDR3 here is CSVPGQDDYNEQFF. DNA of the CDR3: TGCAGCGTTCCGGGACAGGATGACTACAATGAGCAGTTCTTC.

In DNA, the CDR3 is TGTGCCAGCAGCTTAGCTGGGACAGGGGGTCAGCCCCAGCATTTT. It encodes CASSLAGTGGQPQHF. V is TRBV7-2 and J is TRBJ1-5, with 11 nucleotides matching TRBD1. This CDR3 is 15 amino acids long. Unmatched junction bases numbered 1, after V lost 0 bases and J lost 6 bases. Germline V gene lookup returns CDR1 SGHTA and CDR2 FQGNSA.

This chain links TRBV11-2 with TRBJ2-7; D assignment may be TRBD1 or TRBD2 (5 bases each). V was shortened by 8 bases and J by 1 base, with 21 bases between the two germline ends. The CDR3 covers 16 residues. CDR1 SGHAT and CDR2 FQNNGV come from the germline V gene. The CDR3 DNA sequence: TGTGCCAGCGCAGATCCATCCGGGGCACTTTCCTACGAGCAGTACTTC. Translation gives CASADPSGALSYEQYF.

V usage is TRBV9 and J usage is TRBJ1-1; 9 nucleotides match TRBD1. J gave up 6 bases and V 2 bases, and 5 bases lay outside the gene matches. This CDR3 is built from 14 residues. CDR1 and CDR2 from the germline V gene are SGDLS and YYNGEE. CDR3 sequence: CASSVVDRGSEAFF. CDR3 coding DNA: TGTGCCAGCAGCGTCGTGGACAGGGGTTCTGAAGCTTTCTTT.

The gene calls are TRBV9 and TRBJ1-4, with 11 bases matching TRBD1. This CDR3 spans 16 amino acids. Germline-derived CDR1 and CDR2 are SGDLS and YYNGEE. J gave up 6 bases and V 2 bases, and 6 bases lay outside the gene matches. This chain's CDR3 is CASSVGDRGVDEKLFF. CDR3 DNA sequence: TGTGCCAGCAGCGTCGGGGACAGGGGGGTTGATGAAAAACTGTTTTTT.

The V and J genes are TRBV19 and TRBJ2-3; no firm D call. V was clipped by 4 bases and J by 0 bases, with 11 bases between them. CDR1 and CDR2 from the germline V gene are LNHDA and SQIVND (reference sequence). The CDR3 contains 15 residues. The CDR3 DNA sequence: TGTGCCAGTAGTACTAACACTGCTAGCACAGATACGCAGTATTTT. This translates into CASSTNTASTDTQYF.

A word on this clone: One end of the junction varies from germline; a read error may be responsible. The chain links TRBV7-7 to TRBJ1-1; 9 nucleotides match TRBD1. Germline V lookup: CDR1 SSHAT, CDR2 FNYEAQ (reference sequence). This CDR3 is built from 12 residues. The CDR3 protein is CASRGTGPGAFF. DNA for the CDR3: TGTGCTAGCAGGGGGACAGGGCCTGGGGCTTTCTTT.

V and J are TRBV19 and TRBJ1-3; D call uncertain. Germline lookup yields CDR1 LNHDA and CDR2 SQIVND (reference sequence). Trimming removed 6 bases from V and 4 bases from J, with 7 bases in between. The CDR3 consists of 12 residues. DNA for the CDR3: TGTGCCAGTAGCCAGGACGGAAACACCATATATTTT. Translated, it gives CASSQDGNTIYF. Variable domain in full (rest from reference TRBV19 and TRBJ1-3): DGGITQSPKYLFRKEGQNVTLSCEQNLNHDAMYWYRQDPGQGLRLIYYSQIVNDFQKGDIAEGYSVSREKKESFPLTVTSAQKNPTAFYLCASSQDGNTIYFGEGSWLTVV.

This clone has a handful of counts. V gene TRBV5-4 combines with J gene TRBJ1-2; no firm D call. This CDR3 contains 14 residues. With 2 bases removed from V and 3 bases from J, the gap between germline ends came to 11 bases. Germline V gene lookup returns CDR1 SGHNT and CDR2 YYREEE (reference sequence). The CDR3 bases are TGTGCCAGCAGCTTAGATGCCAGTTACTATGGCTACACCTTC. Translated: CASSLDASYYGYTF.

CDR3 sequence: CAISGLQGGGNTIYF. The CDR3 DNA reads as TGTGCCATCAGTGGATTACAAGGAGGTGGAAACACCATATATTTT. The chain carries TRBV10-3 and TRBJ1-3; D unclear. Germline CDR1 ENHRY, CDR2 SYGVKD. This CDR3 spans 15 amino acids. Trimming stripped 4 bases from V and 3 bases from J, with 13 bases between.

This clone was found a few times. V gene TRBV6-1 combines with J gene TRBJ1-1; TRBD1 is a possible D gene (5 bases). CDR1 is MNHNS and CDR2 is SASEGT in the germline V gene. V dropped 0 bases and J dropped 5 bases, with 10 bases sitting between them. The CDR3 extends over 14 amino acids. CDR3 sequence (DNA): TGTGCCAGCAGTGAAGCGGGGGGGAGGACTGAAGCTTTCTTT. As protein: CASSEAGGRTEAFF.

The chain has TRBV10-1 and TRBJ1-3; D ambiguous. CDR1 and CDR2 from the germline V gene are WNHNN and SYGVQD (reference sequence). The CDR3 extends over 10 amino acids. Trimming took 2 bases from V and 7 from J, leaving 0 bases between them. The CDR3 region has the DNA TGCGCCAGCAGTGAGAACACCATATATTTT. This encodes CASSENTIYF.

The J gene is TRBJ1-5, the V gene TRBV2; 10 nucleotides match TRBD1. The CDR3 spans 15 residues. Germline values: CDR1 SNHLY, CDR2 FYNNEI. The junction had 9 bases not matched to a gene; V was cut back by 7 bases and J by 6 bases. DNA for the CDR3: TGTGCCAGCACAAGTCGGGACAGGGGTGGTCAGCCCCAGCATTTT. Translation gives CASTSRDRGGQPQHF.

V and J are TRBV27 and TRBJ2-5; D is possibly TRBD2 (5 bases). Per germline, CDR1 MNHEY and CDR2 SMNVEV (reference sequence). The V end lost 5 bases, the J end lost 6 bases, and 10 bases lay between the germline ends. The CDR3 length is 12 residues. DNA for the CDR3: TGTGCCAGCAGTGGGTGGGAGAAGACCCAGTACTTC. It encodes CASSGWEKTQYF.

J is TRBJ1-5 and V is TRBV19, with D possibly TRBD1 on 5 matching bases. The CDR3 is 13 amino acids. The germline V gene encodes CDR1 LNHDA and CDR2 SQIVND (reference sequence). Deletions cut 6 bases from V and 4 bases from J, with 10 bases between. The CDR3: CASRRQKNQPQHF. DNA for the CDR3: TGTGCCAGTAGGAGACAGAAAAATCAGCCCCAGCATTTT.

The chain combines TRBV6-5 with TRBJ2-7; 7 positions agree with TRBD1. This CDR3 spans 14 amino acids. Germline CDR1 reads MNHEY; CDR2 reads SVGAGI. The V and J ends lost 4 bases and 2 bases, in that order; junction bases with no gene match: 5. The CDR3 region has the DNA TGTGCCAGCAGTTTCGACAGGGATACCTACGAGCAGTACTTC. Translated, it gives CASSFDRDTYEQYF.

V gene TRBV2 combines with J gene TRBJ2-1; 8 nucleotides align to TRBD2. V lost 5 bases and J lost 8; bases outside the gene matches: 20. Germline V lookup: CDR1 SNHLY, CDR2 FYNNEI. CDR3 size: 18 residues. CDR3 nucleotide sequence: TGTGCCAGCAGTCCCGTACTCTCGCGGGAGGACCGTCGGGATGAGCAGTTCTTC. Its protein is CASSPVLSREDRRDEQFF.

This chain uses TRBV5-6 with TRBJ2-2; 12 nucleotides agree with TRBD2. V lost 3 bases to trimming and J lost 1 base; unmatched junction nucleotides: 7. This CDR3 region has 18 residues. The germline gives CDR1 SGHDT, CDR2 YYEEEE. CDR3 bases: TGTGCCAGCAGCTCGGGTCTACTAGCGGGGGGGAACACCGGGGAGCTGTTTTTT. Protein sequence: CASSSGLLAGGNTGELFF.

The CDR3 loop reads CASDLGGFGEQYF. CDR3 nucleotide sequence: TGTGCCAGCGACTTGGGCGGGTTCGGCGAGCAGTACTTC. The chain joins TRBV28 to TRBJ2-7; a possible D gene is TRBD2 (5 bases). Germline values: CDR1 MDHEN, CDR2 SYDVKM. The CDR3 contains 13 residues. Trimming took 8 bases from V and 6 from J, leaving 17 bases between them.